The clone carrying this T cell receptor beta chain turned up a few times. A single record per CDR3 protein comes from TCRdb applying MiXCR to the RT-PCR reads. The sample has about 700,000 distinct CDR3 sequences, 14% seen once. Between the trimmed V and J ends, which lost 6 bases and 4 bases, there was a span of 18 bases. The CDR3 is 15 amino acids. The sequenced sample consisted of memory CD4+ T cells from blood. The sequence was obtained from a female donor in good health, serving as a healthy control. This chain uses TRBV12-3 or TRBV12-4 with TRBJ1-2, with D perhaps matching TRBD1 (6 bases). The DNA of the CDR3 is TGTGCCAGCAGACCTACAGGGAAGATGGCCTATGGCTACACCTTC. Its protein product is CASRPTGKMAYGYTF.